This section outlines one T cell receptor beta chain sequence together with its context. The table came from immunoSEQ multiplex PCR; TCRdb's copy has only in-frame clones and leaves some out. The table has tens of thousands of clones, around 83% seen once. With 2 bases removed from V and 4 bases from J, the gap between germline ends came to 5 bases. The germline V gene has CDR1 SQVTM and CDR2 ANQGSEA. CDR3 length: 11 residues. The record originates from a study of T cells in narcolepsy. The specimen was CD45RA- memory CD4+ T cells from PBMCs. V is TRBV29-1 and J is TRBJ1-2; unclear D gene. The receptor was isolated from a human donor with narcolepsy. The CDR3 loop is CSVELIYGYTF. The CDR3 DNA follows: TGCAGCGTTGAACTTATCTATGGCTACACCTTC.